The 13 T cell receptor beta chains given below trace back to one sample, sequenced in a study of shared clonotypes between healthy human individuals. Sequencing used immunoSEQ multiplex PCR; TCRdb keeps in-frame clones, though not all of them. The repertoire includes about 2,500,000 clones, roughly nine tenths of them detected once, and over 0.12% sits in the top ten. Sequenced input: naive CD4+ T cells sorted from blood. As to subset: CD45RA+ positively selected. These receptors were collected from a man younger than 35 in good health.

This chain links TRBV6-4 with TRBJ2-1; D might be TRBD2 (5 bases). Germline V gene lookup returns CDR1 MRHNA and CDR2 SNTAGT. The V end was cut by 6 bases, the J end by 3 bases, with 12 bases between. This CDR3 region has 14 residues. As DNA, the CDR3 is TGTGCCAGCAGCCTATTTGAGGGCTACAATGAGCAGTTCTTC. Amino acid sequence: CASSLFEGYNEQFF.

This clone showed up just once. This CDR3 is CASSLAQGRATEQYF. Written as DNA, the CDR3 is TGCGCCAGCAGCTTGGCCCAGGGCCGGGCCACCGAGCAGTACTTC. This rearrangement joins TRBV5-1 to TRBJ2-7, with D maybe TRBD1 (5 bases). V was clipped by 0 bases and J by 6 bases, with 16 bases between them. The germline V gene has CDR1 SGHRS and CDR2 YFSETQ. The CDR3 length is 15 residues.

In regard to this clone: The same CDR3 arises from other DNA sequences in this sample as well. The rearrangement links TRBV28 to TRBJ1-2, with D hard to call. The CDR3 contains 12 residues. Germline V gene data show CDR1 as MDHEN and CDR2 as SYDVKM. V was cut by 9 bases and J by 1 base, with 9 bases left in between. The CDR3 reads CASSGNNYGYTF. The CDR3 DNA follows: TGTGCCAGTTCTGGTAATAACTATGGCTACACCTTC.

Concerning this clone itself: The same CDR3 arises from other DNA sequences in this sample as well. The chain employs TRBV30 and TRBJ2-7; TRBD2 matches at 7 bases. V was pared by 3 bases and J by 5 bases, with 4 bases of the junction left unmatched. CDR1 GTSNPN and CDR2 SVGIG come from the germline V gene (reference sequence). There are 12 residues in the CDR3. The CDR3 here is CAWRGSGDEQYF. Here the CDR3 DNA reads TGTGCCTGGAGGGGGAGCGGGGACGAGCAGTACTTC.

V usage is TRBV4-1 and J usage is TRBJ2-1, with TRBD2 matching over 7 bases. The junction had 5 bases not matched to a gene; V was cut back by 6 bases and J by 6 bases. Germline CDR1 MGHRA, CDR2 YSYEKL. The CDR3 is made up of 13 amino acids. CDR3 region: CASSTSDRNEQFF. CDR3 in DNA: TGCGCCAGCAGTACTAGCGACCGCAATGAGCAGTTCTTC.

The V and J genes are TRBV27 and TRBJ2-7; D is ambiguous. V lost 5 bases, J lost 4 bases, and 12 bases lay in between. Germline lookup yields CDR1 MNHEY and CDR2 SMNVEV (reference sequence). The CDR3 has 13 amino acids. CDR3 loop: CASSPTGGYEQYF. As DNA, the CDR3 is TGTGCCAGCAGTCCCACCGGCGGTTACGAGCAGTACTTC.

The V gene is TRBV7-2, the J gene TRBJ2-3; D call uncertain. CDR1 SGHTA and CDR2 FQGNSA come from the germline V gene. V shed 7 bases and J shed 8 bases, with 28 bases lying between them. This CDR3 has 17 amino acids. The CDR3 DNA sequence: TGTGCCAGCACCACACTCTGGTGGGGTAAAGAAATCGGTACGCAGTATTTT. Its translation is CASTTLWWGKEIGTQYF. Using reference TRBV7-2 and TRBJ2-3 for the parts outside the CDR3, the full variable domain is GAGVSQSPSNKVTEKGKDVELRCDPISGHTALYWYRQSLGQGLEFLIYFQGNSAPDKSGLPSDRFSAERTGGSVSTLTIQRTQQEDSAVYLCASTTLWWGKEIGTQYFGPGTRLTVL.

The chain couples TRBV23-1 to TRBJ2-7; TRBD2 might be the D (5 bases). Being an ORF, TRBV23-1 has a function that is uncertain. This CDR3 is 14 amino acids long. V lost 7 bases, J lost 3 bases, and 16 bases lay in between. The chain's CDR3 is CASTGPSRDYEQYF. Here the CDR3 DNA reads TGCGCCAGCACCGGACCATCCCGGGACTACGAGCAGTACTTC.

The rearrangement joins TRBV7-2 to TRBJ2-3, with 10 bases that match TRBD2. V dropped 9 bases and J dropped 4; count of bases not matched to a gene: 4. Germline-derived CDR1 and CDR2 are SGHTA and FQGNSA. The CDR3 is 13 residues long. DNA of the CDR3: TGTGCCAGTCTAGCGGGAGTGTCAGATACGCAGTATTTT. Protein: CASLAGVSDTQYF.

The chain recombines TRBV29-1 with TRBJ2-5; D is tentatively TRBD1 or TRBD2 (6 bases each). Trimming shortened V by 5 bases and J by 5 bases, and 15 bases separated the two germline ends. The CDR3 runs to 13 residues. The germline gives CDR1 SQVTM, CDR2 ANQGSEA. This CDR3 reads CSVRGALMETQYF. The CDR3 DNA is TGCAGCGTTAGGGGGGCGCTTATGGAGACCCAGTACTTC.

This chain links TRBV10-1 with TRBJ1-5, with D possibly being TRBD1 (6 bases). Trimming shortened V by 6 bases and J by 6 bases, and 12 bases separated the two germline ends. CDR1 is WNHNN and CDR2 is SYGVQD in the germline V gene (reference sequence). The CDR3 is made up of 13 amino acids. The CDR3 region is CASSQDRSQPQHF. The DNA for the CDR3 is TGCGCCAGCAGCCAAGACAGGTCTCAGCCCCAGCATTTT.

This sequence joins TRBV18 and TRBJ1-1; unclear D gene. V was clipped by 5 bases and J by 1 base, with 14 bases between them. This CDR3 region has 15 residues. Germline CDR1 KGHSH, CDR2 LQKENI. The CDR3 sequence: CASSASGMGNTEAFF. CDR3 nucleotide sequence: TGTGCCAGCTCAGCCTCGGGGATGGGGAACACTGAAGCTTTCTTT.

The CDR3 here is CASSLGLASNEQFF. CDR3 nucleotides: TGCGCCAGCAGCTTGGGACTAGCTTCCAATGAGCAGTTCTTC. The chain links TRBV5-1 to TRBJ2-1, with 7 bases lining up with TRBD2. The length of the CDR3 is 14 residues. The germline CDR1 and CDR2 sequences are SGHRS and YFSETQ. V gave up 0 bases and J gave up 6 bases; unmatched junction bases: 3. The variable domain in full, with the rest retrieved from reference TRBV5-1 and TRBJ2-1, is KAGVTQTPRYLIKTRGQQVTLSCSPISGHRSVSWYQQTPGQGLQFLFEYFSETQRNKGNFPGRFSGRQFSNSRSEMNVSTLELGDSALYLCASSLGLASNEQFFGPGTRLTVL.